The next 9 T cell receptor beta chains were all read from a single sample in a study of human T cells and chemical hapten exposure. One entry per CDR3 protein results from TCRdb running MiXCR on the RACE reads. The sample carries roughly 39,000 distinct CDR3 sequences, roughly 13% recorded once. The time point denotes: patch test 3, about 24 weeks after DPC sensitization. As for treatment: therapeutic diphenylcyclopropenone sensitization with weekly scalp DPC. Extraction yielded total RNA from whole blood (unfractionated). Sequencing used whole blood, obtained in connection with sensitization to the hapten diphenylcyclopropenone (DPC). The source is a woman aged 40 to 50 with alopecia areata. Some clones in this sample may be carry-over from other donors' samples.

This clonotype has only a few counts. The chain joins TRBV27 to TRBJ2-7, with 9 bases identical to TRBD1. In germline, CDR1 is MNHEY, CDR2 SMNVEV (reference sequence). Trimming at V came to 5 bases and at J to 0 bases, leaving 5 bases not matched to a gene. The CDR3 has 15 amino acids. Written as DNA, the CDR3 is TGTGCCAGCAGTCCGAGACAGGGGGGCTCCTACGAGCAGTACTTC. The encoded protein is CASSPRQGGSYEQYF.

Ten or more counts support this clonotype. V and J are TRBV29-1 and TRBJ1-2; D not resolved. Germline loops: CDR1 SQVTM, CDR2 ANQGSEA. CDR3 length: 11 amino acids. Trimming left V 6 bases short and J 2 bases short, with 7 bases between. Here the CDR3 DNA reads TGCAGCGTCGCAGCCAACTATGGCTACACCTTC. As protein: CSVAANYGYTF.

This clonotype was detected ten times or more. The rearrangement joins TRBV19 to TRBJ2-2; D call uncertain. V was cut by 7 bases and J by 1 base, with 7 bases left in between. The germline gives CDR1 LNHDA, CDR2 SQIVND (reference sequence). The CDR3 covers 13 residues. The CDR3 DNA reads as TGTGCCAGTACAGGCTGGAACACCGGGGAGCTGTTTTTT. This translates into CASTGWNTGELFF.

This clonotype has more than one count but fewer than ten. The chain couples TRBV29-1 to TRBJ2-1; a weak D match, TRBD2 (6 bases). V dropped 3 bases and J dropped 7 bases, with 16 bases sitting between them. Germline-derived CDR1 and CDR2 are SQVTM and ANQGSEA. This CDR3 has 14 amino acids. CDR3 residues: CSVDAGSWRNEQFF. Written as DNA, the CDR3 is TGCAGCGTTGACGCGGGAAGCTGGCGGAATGAGCAGTTCTTC.

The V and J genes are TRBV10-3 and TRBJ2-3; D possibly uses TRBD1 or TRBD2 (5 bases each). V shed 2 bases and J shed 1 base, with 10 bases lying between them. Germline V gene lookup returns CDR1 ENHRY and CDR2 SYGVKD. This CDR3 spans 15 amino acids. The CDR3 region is CAISEGGSRTDTQYF. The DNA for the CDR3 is TGTGCCATCAGTGAGGGGGGTTCCCGCACAGATACGCAGTATTTT.

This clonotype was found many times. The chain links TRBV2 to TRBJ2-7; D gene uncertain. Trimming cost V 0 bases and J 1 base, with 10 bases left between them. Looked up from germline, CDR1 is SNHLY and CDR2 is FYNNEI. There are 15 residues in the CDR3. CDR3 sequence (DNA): TGTGCCAGCAGTGAAGCTGGTATGGGATCCTACGAGCAGTACTTC. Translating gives CASSEAGMGSYEQYF.

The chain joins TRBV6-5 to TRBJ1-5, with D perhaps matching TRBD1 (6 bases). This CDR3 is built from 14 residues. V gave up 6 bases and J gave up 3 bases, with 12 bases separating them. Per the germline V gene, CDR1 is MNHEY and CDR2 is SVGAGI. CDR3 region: CASRRRGDNQPQHF. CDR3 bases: TGTGCCAGCAGACGGAGGGGGGACAATCAGCCCCAGCATTTT.

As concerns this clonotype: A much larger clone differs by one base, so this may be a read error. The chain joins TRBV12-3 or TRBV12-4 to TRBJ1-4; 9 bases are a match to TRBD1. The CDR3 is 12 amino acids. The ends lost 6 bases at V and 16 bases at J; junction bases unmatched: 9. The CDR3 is CASRSLGQGPFF. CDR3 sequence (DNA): TGTGCCAGCAGATCCTTGGGACAGGGCCCGTTTTTT.

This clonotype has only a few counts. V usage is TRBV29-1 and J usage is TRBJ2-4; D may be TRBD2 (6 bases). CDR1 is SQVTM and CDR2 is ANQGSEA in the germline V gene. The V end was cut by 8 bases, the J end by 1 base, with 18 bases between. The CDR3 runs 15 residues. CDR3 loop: CSSPEGPGAKNIQYF. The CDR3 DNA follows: TGCAGCTCACCGGAGGGACCTGGGGCCAAAAACATTCAGTACTTC.